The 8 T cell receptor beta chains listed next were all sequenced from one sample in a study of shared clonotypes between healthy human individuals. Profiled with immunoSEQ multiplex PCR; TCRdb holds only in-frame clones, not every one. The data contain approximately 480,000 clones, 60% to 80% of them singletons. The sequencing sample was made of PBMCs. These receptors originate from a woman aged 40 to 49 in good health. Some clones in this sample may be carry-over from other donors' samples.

CDR3: CASSLSSTDTQYF. The CDR3 DNA follows: TGCGCCAGCAGCTTATCGAGTACAGATACGCAGTATTTT. The chain uses TRBV5-1 and TRBJ2-3, with unresolved D. Trimming removed 2 bases from V and 3 bases from J, with 7 bases in between. The CDR3 contains 13 residues. Germline assignment: CDR1 SGHRS and CDR2 YFSETQ. The variable domain in full, with the rest retrieved from reference TRBV5-1 and TRBJ2-3, is KAGVTQTPRYLIKTRGQQVTLSCSPISGHRSVSWYQQTPGQGLQFLFEYFSETQRNKGNFPGRFSGRQFSNSRSEMNVSTLELGDSALYLCASSLSSTDTQYFGPGTRLTVL.

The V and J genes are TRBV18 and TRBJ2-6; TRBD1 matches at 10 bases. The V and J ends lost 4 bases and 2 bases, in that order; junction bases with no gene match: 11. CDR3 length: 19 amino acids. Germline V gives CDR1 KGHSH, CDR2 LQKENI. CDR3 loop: CASSLRTGTGVTGANVLTF. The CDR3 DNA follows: TGTGCCAGCTCACTCCGGACCGGGACAGGGGTAACTGGGGCCAACGTCCTGACTTTC.

As DNA, the CDR3 is TGTGCCAGCAGGGCGGGGCAGGGGGCTGTTGGCTACACCTTC. The encoded protein is CASRAGQGAVGYTF. The rearrangement links TRBV9 to TRBJ1-2; the match to TRBD1 covers 8 bases. V dropped 5 bases and J dropped 7; count of bases not matched to a gene: 10. CDR3 length equals 14 residues. Germline V gene data show CDR1 as SGDLS and CDR2 as YYNGEE.

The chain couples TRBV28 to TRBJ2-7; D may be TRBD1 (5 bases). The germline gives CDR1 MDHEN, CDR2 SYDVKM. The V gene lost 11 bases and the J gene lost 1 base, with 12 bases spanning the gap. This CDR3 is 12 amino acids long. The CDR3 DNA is TGTGCCGCGGAGAAGGGGTCCTACGAGCAGTACTTC. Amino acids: CAAEKGSYEQYF.

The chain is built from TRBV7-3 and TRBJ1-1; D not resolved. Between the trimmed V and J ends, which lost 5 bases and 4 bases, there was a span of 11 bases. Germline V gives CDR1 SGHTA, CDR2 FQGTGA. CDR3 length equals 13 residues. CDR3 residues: CASSTPGATEAFF. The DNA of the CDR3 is TGTGCCAGCAGCACACCGGGAGCCACTGAAGCTTTCTTT.

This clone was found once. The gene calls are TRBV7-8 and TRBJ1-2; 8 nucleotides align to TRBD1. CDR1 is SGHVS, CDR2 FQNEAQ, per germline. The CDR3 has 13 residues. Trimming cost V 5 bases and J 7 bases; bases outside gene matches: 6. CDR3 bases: TGTGCCAGCAGCGCCAGGACAGGGTCTGGCTACACCTTC. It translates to CASSARTGSGYTF.

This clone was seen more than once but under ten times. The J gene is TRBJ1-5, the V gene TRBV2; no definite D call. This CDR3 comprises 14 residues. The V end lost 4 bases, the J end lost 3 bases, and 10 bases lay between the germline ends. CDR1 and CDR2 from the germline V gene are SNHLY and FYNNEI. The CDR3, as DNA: TGTGCCAGCAGTGGGACGAGGATCAATCAGCCCCAGCATTTT. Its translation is CASSGTRINQPQHF.

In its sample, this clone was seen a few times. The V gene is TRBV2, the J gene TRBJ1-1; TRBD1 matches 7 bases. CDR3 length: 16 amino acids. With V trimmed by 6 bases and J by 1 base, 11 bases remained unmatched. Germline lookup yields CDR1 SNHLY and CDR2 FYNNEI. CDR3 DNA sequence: TGTGCCAGCAGGAAGTCGACAGGGTTCGGGAACACTGAAGCTTTCTTT. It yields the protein CASRKSTGFGNTEAFF.